These T cell receptor beta chains were read from a single sample in a study of PD-1 blockade in classical Hodgkin lymphoma. Produced via immunoSEQ multiplex PCR; TCRdb's table is partial and in-frame only. The sample has 20,000 to 25,000 clones, 90% seen once. The sequencing sample was made of CD4+ T cells from blood. The receptors come from a human donor with classical Hodgkin lymphoma. CDR3s include the opening cysteine and the closing phenylalanine or tryptophan. The D gene is left open where the match is weak. Clone sizes are given selectively: once, few, many, or a class where the clone is expanded.

TRBJ1-2,NA,TRBV9,NA,CASSSGFSLSYGYTF,TGTGCCAGCAGCTCAGGATTCTCCCTTTCCTATGGCTACACCTTC
TRBJ1-4,NA,TRBV6-1,NA,CASSEATPGVEEKLFF,TGTGCCAGCAGTGAAGCGACCCCAGGGGTTGAGGAAAAACTGTTTTTT
TRBJ2-4,NA,TRBV2,TRBD1,CASSVYGTGYEVQYF,TGTGCCAGCAGTGTGTACGGGACAGGGTACGAGGTTCAGTACTTC
TRBJ2-5,NA,TRBV29-1,TRBD2,CSVQASGATQETQYF,TGCAGCGTGCAGGCTAGCGGGGCGACCCAAGAGACCCAGTACTTC
TRBJ2-3,NA,TRBV7-7,TRBD1,CASSLGTGGRTQYF,TGTGCCAGCAGCTTAGGGACAGGTGGTCGTACGCAGTATTTT
TRBJ1-5,few,TRBV4-1,NA,CASSQDEGLYQPQHF,TGCGCCAGCAGCCAAGATGAAGGGTTATATCAGCCCCAGCATTTT
TRBJ2-7,NA,TRBV29-1,NA,CSVDAGQTYEQYF,TGCAGCGTAGACGCGGGACAGACCTACGAGCAGTACTTC
TRBJ1-3,few,TRBV7-3,NA,CASSPTTGTGNTIYF,TGTGCCAGCAGCCCAACAACAGGGACAGGAAACACCATATATTTT
TRBJ2-3,NA,TRBV5-4,TRBD2,CASSSTSLGSQYF,TGTGCCAGCAGCTCGACTAGCTTGGGATCGCAGTATTTT
TRBJ1-4,NA,TRBV5-4,NA,CASSPGGRGEKLFF,TGTGCCAGCAGCCCCGGGGGGCGAGGCGAAAAACTGTTTTTT
TRBJ2-5,NA,TRBV28,TRBD2,CASLSAGGETQYF,TGTGCCAGCCTATCAGCGGGAGGGGAGACCCAGTACTTC
TRBJ1-5,NA,TRBV7-8,TRBD1,CASTPGQGDQPQHF,TGTGCCAGCACGCCGGGACAGGGCGATCAGCCCCAGCATTTT
TRBJ2-5,NA,TRBV30,NA,CAWSLGETQYF,TGTGCCTGGAGTCTGGGGGAGACCCAGTACTTC
TRBJ2-1,NA,TRBV27,NA,CASRVTAYNEQFF,TGTGCCAGCAGGGTCACTGCTTACAATGAGCAGTTCTTC
TRBJ2-3,NA,TRBV7-6,NA,CASSLAGAADTQYF,TGTGCCAGCAGCTTAGCGGGGGCGGCGGATACGCAGTATTTT
TRBJ1-4,few,TRBV2,NA,CATHSGNEKLFF,TGTGCCACGCATTCCGGAAATGAAAAACTGTTTTTT
TRBJ1-2,NA,TRBV18,TRBD1,CASSPPWTGVGYTF,TGTGCCAGCTCACCACCGTGGACAGGGGTCGGCTACACCTTC
TRBJ2-2,NA,TRBV28,TRBD2,CASSITSGLSANTGELFF,TGTGCCAGCAGTATCACTAGCGGGCTTTCCGCGAACACCGGGGAGCTGTTTTTT
TRBJ2-7,NA,TRBV6-5,TRBD1,CASSTGGFSYEQYF,TGTGCCAGCAGTACAGGGGGATTCTCCTACGAGCAGTACTTC
TRBJ2-5,NA,TRBV7-9,NA,CASSLTLQETQYF,TGTGCCAGCAGCTTAACTCTGCAAGAGACCCAGTACTTC
TRBJ1-2,NA,TRBV6-4,TRBD1,CASSDRTGDPYGYTF,TGTGCCAGCAGTGATAGGACAGGAGATCCATATGGCTACACCTTC
TRBJ1-1,few,TRBV19,NA,CASSEQGYTEAFF,TGTGCCAGTAGTGAACAGGGCTACACTGAAGCTTTCTTT
TRBJ1-4,NA,TRBV28,TRBD1,CASIRDRGPVLNEKLFF,TGTGCCAGCATCAGAGACAGGGGGCCGGTTTTGAACGAAAAACTGTTTTTT
TRBJ1-5,NA,TRBV7-8,TRBD1,CASSADRGGHQHF,TGTGCCAGCAGCGCCGACAGAGGGGGCCACCAGCATTTT